One and the same sample provided the 14 T cell receptor beta chains below, sequenced in a study of human T cells and chemical hapten exposure. In TCRdb, the 5' RACE reads were re-called with MiXCR into one record per CDR3 protein. This table holds about 140,000 distinct CDR3 sequences, around 4.1% found once. Researchers extracted total RNA from unfractionated whole blood. These receptors came from a female donor in good health.

This clonotype was counted many times. V usage is TRBV20-1 and J usage is TRBJ2-4, with a possible D match to TRBD1 (5 bases). Deletions cut 5 bases from V and 0 bases from J, with 8 bases between. The length of the CDR3 is 13 residues. CDR1 and CDR2 (germline): DFQATT, SNEGSKA (reference sequence). The DNA of the CDR3 is TGCAGTGCTCAGACAGCAGCCAAAAACATTCAGTACTTC. Encoded protein: CSAQTAAKNIQYF.

This clonotype was counted ten times or more. This sequence joins TRBV7-9 and TRBJ1-3; no definite D call. Trimming removed 6 bases from V and 1 base from J, with 22 bases in between. The CDR3 loop spans 18 amino acids. Per germline, CDR1 SEHNR and CDR2 FQNEAQ (reference sequence). Here the CDR3 DNA reads TGTGCCAGCAGACCCCACCAGCTGGGCAGAAAATCTGGAAACACCATATATTTT. It codes for CASRPHQLGRKSGNTIYF. The full variable domain, rest sourced from reference TRBV7-9 and TRBJ1-3, is DTGVSQNPRHKITKRGQNVTFRCDPISEHNRLYWYRQTLGQGPEFLTYFQNEAQLEKSRLLSDRFSAERPKGSFSTLEIQRTEQGDSAMYLCASRPHQLGRKSGNTIYFGEGSWLTVV.

The table lists this clonotype with many counts. The CDR3 nucleotides read TGTGCCAGCAGCCCTCGGTCGGGGGGAACGGGCACAGATACGCAGTATTTT. It encodes CASSPRSGGTGTDTQYF. This chain connects TRBV6-6 to TRBJ2-3; 7 bases map to TRBD2. Germline assignment: CDR1 MNHNY and CDR2 SVGAGI (reference sequence). This CDR3 is 17 amino acids long. Trimming removed 6 bases from V and 1 base from J; junction bases left unmatched: 13.

This clonotype came up many times. The chain recombines TRBV15 with TRBJ2-5; 9 bases are a match to TRBD2. Per the germline V gene, CDR1 is LNHNV and CDR2 is YYDKDF (reference sequence). V dropped 1 base and J dropped 1; count of bases not matched to a gene: 4. CDR3 length: 16 amino acids. The CDR3 region is CATSRGLAGSQETQYF. DNA for the CDR3: TGTGCCACCAGCAGAGGGCTAGCGGGGAGCCAAGAGACCCAGTACTTC. Complete variable domain (other parts from reference TRBV15 and TRBJ2-5): DAMVIQNPRYQVTQFGKPVTLSCSQTLNHNVMYWYQQKSSQAPKLLFHYYDKDFNNEADTPDNFQSRRPNTSFCFLDIRSPGLGDTAMYLCATSRGLAGSQETQYFGPGTRLLVL.

This clonotype occurred many times. This chain joins TRBV20-1 and TRBJ2-1; 7 positions match TRBD2. Germline V gives CDR1 DFQATT, CDR2 SNEGSKA (reference sequence). This CDR3 has 15 amino acids. V lost 4 bases, J lost 7 bases, and 13 bases stayed unmatched. The CDR3, as DNA: TGCAGTGCTATAAAAGGACTAGTGGGGGGGAATGAGCAGTTCTTC. Translating gives CSAIKGLVGGNEQFF.

This clonotype was seen a few times. The rearrangement links TRBV27 to TRBJ2-4; D unresolved. The CDR3 length is 14 residues. Germline V gene lookup returns CDR1 MNHEY and CDR2 SMNVEV (reference sequence). V was shortened by 1 base and J by 9 bases, with 13 bases between the two germline ends. The DNA of the CDR3 is TGTGCCAGCAGTTTATATAGGGCCCAGGCCATTCAGTACTTC. It is translated as CASSLYRAQAIQYF.

This chain uses TRBV5-1 with TRBJ1-1; possibly TRBD1 for D (6 bases). Trimming took off 4 bases at V and 1 base at J, with 11 bases between the two ends. The CDR3 extends over 14 amino acids. The germline V gene has CDR1 SGHRS and CDR2 YFSETQ. CDR3 bases: TGCGCCAGCAGCAGTGCAGGGGAGAACACTGAAGCTTTCTTT. Translation: CASSSAGENTEAFF.

The CDR3 coding sequence is TGCGCCAGCAGCCCCGCGCCGGGGAGCAATCAGCCCCAGCATTTT. Translating it yields CASSPAPGSNQPQHF. J is TRBJ1-5 and V is TRBV5-1, with D unclear. The CDR3 contains 15 residues. The germline V gene has CDR1 SGHRS and CDR2 YFSETQ. The V end was cut by 4 bases, the J end by 1 base, with 12 bases between.

This clonotype was recorded at least ten times. CDR3 loop: CASSQVTESNTGELFF. The CDR3 coding sequence is TGTGCCAGCAGCCAAGTTACGGAGTCTAACACCGGGGAGCTGTTTTTT. J is TRBJ2-2 and V is TRBV3-1; no reliable D call. CDR3 size: 16 residues. V lost 1 base to trimming and J lost 2 bases, with 11 bases between them. Germline V gene data show CDR1 as LGHDT and CDR2 as YNNKEL (reference sequence).

This clonotype has at least ten counts. The chain links TRBV24-1 to TRBJ2-1, with 11 bases matching TRBD2. Per the germline V gene, CDR1 is KGHDR and CDR2 is SFDVKD. V lost 5 bases, J lost 6 bases, and 8 bases stayed unmatched. The CDR3 is made up of 16 amino acids. The CDR3 protein is CATSGATSGASNEQFF. CDR3 DNA: TGTGCCACCAGTGGCGCGACTAGCGGGGCCAGCAATGAGCAGTTCTTC.

This clonotype came up many times. The chain is built from TRBV6-1 and TRBJ2-2; 7 bases are a match to TRBD1. Germline V lookup: CDR1 MNHNS, CDR2 SASEGT. The junction had 9 bases not matched to a gene; V was cut back by 6 bases and J by 2 bases. The CDR3 runs 16 residues. The CDR3 sequence: CASRTGQKLNTGELFF. CDR3 DNA sequence: TGTGCCAGCAGAACGGGACAGAAACTTAACACCGGGGAGCTGTTTTTT.

This clonotype turned up a few times. The chain carries TRBV27 and TRBJ1-1; TRBD1 matches at 7 bases. This CDR3 contains 17 residues. With V trimmed by 3 bases and J by 1 base, 11 bases remained unmatched. Germline V gene sequence: CDR1 MNHEY, CDR2 SMNVEV (reference sequence). CDR3 bases: TGTGCCAGCAGTTTTCGCTATTCCACAGGGGCGAACACTGAAGCTTTCTTT. Protein product: CASSFRYSTGANTEAFF.

This clonotype was detected many times. The chain has TRBV2 and TRBJ2-3, with unresolved D. CDR1 is SNHLY and CDR2 is FYNNEI in the germline V gene. V shed 9 bases and J shed 6 bases, with 13 bases lying between them. The CDR3 is 12 residues long. The CDR3 coding sequence is TGTGCCAGTGGATTAGGGCGGGATACGCAGTATTTT. Amino acids: CASGLGRDTQYF. The full variable domain, its missing parts supplied by reference TRBV2 and TRBJ2-3, is EPEVTQTPSHQVTQMGQEVILRCVPISNHLYFYWYRQILGQKVEFLVSFYNNEISEKSEIFDDQFSVERPDGSNFTLKIRSTKLEDSAMYFCASGLGRDTQYFGPGTRLTVL.

This clonotype was recorded a few times. The J gene is TRBJ2-7, the V gene TRBV5-1, with 14 bases lining up with TRBD2. V was clipped by 8 bases and J by 3 bases; unmatched bases: 10. The germline V gene encodes CDR1 SGHRS and CDR2 YFSETQ. The CDR3 spans 16 residues. CDR3 sequence (DNA): TGCGCCAGAGTAAAAAGGACTAGCGGGGGGATCTACGAGCAGTACTTC. Translated, it gives CARVKRTSGGIYEQYF.